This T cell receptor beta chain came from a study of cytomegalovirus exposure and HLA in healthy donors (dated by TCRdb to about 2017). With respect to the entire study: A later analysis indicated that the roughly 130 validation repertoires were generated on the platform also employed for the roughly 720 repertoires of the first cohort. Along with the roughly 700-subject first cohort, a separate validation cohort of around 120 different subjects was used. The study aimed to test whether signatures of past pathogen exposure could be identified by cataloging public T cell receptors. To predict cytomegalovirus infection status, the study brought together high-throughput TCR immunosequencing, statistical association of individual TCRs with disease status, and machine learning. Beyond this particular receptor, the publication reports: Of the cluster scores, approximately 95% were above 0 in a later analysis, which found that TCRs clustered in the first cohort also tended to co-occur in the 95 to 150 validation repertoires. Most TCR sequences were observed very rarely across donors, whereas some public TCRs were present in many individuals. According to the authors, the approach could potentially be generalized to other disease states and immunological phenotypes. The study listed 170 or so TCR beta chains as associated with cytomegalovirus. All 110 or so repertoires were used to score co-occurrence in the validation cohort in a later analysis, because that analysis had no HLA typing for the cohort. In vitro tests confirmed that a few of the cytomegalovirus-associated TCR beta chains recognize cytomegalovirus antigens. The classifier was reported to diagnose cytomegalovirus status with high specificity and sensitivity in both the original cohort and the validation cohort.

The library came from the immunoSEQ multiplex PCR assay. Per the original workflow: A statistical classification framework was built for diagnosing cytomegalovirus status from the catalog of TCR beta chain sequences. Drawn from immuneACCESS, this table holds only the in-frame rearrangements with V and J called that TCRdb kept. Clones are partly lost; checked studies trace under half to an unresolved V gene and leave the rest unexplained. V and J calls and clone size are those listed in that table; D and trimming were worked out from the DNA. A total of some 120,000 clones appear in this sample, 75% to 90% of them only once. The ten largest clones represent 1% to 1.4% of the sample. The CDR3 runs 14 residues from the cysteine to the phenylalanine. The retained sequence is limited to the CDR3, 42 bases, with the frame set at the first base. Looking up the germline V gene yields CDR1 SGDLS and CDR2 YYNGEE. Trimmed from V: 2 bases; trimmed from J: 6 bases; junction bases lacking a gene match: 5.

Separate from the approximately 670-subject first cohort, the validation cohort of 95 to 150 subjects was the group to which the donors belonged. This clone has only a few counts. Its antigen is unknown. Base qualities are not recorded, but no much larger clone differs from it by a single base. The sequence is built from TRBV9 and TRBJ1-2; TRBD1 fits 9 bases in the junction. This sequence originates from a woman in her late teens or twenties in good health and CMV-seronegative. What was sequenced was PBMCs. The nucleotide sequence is TGTGCCAGCAGCGTGCGGGACAGGGAAGATGGCTACACCTTC. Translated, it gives CASSVRDREDGYTF.